The clone carrying this T cell receptor (beta chain) was detected many times. What it recognizes is unknown. The sample originates from a study of CD8 T cells in ankylosing spondylitis. One entry per CDR3 protein results from TCRdb running MiXCR on the 5' RACE reads. The sample yields some 200,000 distinct CDR3 sequences, 6% to 8.5% seen once. Trimming took 4 bases from V and 9 from J, leaving 11 bases between them. Germline CDR1 reads SGDLS; CDR2 reads YYNGEE. The CDR3 is 12 amino acids. General study points: A motif of 8 or 9 highly homologous TCR beta variants was seen as apparently characteristic of ankylosing spondylitis blood.

The gene calls are TRBV9 and TRBJ2-1; no firm D call. The sequenced sample consisted of blood, either unsorted or a sorted T cell fraction (not recorded which). This sequence was found in a male donor with ankylosing spondylitis. CDR3 amino acids: CASSPDESEQFF. CDR3 DNA: TGTGCCAGCAGCCCCGATGAGAGTGAGCAGTTCTTC.